One and the same sample provided the 26 T cell receptor beta chains below, sequenced in a study of blood T cell repertoires in COVID-19 (dated by TCRdb to about 2020). Receptor amplification or capture employed the immunoSEQ multiplex PCR assay. In its TCRdb copy, this immuneACCESS table keeps in-frame sequences only and misses some clones. Where compared with another copy, unresolved V genes explain less than half of these, and the others have no known cause. The sample records about 120,000 clones, around 87% of which are singletons. Of the sample, less than 30% falls within the top ten clones. What was sequenced was peripheral blood. The receptors come from a woman aged 70 to 79 with acute or convalescent COVID-19.

V usage is TRBV5-5 and J usage is TRBJ1-1, with 7 bases matching TRBD1. The V gene's germline CDR1 is SGHKS and CDR2 YYEKEE (reference sequence). This CDR3 spans 17 amino acids. V lost 0 bases and J lost 3; bases outside the gene matches: 11. DNA for the CDR3: TGTGCCAGCAGCTTGGAACCCCGGGACAGCCAATACACTGAAGCTTTCTTT. It codes for CASSLEPRDSQYTEAFF.

This chain joins TRBV9 and TRBJ2-5; tentatively, D is TRBD1 (6 bases). The CDR3 length is 16 residues. V was trimmed by 0 bases and J by 4 bases, leaving 16 bases between them. Germline lookup yields CDR1 SGDLS and CDR2 YYNGEE. CDR3 residues: CASSVAGQMNRETQYF. For the CDR3, the DNA is TGTGCCAGCAGCGTAGCTGGACAGATGAATCGAGAGACCCAGTACTTC.

This clone was observed a handful of times. The chain combines TRBV6-5 with TRBJ1-5; D is undetermined. In germline, CDR1 is MNHEY, CDR2 SVGAGI. The germline V and J ends were trimmed by 2 bases and 1 base, with 9 bases remaining between them. CDR3 length: 15 amino acids. The CDR3 reads CASSYDSGSNQPQHF. CDR3 coding DNA: TGTGCCAGCAGTTACGACTCCGGGAGCAATCAGCCCCAGCATTTT.

The chain links TRBV5-1 to TRBJ2-2, with 9 nucleotides matching TRBD2. CDR3 size: 16 residues. Germline V gene data show CDR1 as SGHRS and CDR2 as YFSETQ. V lost 4 bases and J lost 4; bases outside the gene matches: 8. The DNA of the CDR3 is TGCGCCAGCAGCCTCAGAGCGGGGGGCACCACCGGGGAGCTGTTTTTT. Protein sequence: CASSLRAGGTTGELFF.

This clone was seen a single time. The chain joins TRBV5-1 to TRBJ2-5, with D unresolved. Germline values: CDR1 SGHRS, CDR2 YFSETQ. Trimming pared 0 bases from V and 2 bases from J, leaving 11 bases between. The CDR3 spans 15 residues. DNA of the CDR3: TGCGCCAGCAGCTTGGAGAGTCGGTTGCAAGAGACCCAGTACTTC. Its translation: CASSLESRLQETQYF.

The chain has TRBV12-3 or TRBV12-4 and TRBJ1-4, with D uncertain. The V gene lost 3 bases and the J gene lost 6 bases, with 8 bases spanning the gap. The CDR3 covers 13 residues. This CDR3 reads CASSLGGDEKLFF. The CDR3 nucleotides are TGTGCCAGCAGTTTGGGAGGAGATGAAAAACTGTTTTTT.

The chain uses TRBV5-1 and TRBJ2-3, with D tentatively TRBD1 (6 bases). The germline CDR1 and CDR2 sequences are SGHRS and YFSETQ. The germline V and J ends were trimmed by 7 bases and 1 base, with 7 bases remaining between them. This CDR3 has 12 residues. CDR3 amino acids: CASRQGTDTQYF. DNA for the CDR3: TGCGCCAGCCGACAGGGCACAGATACGCAGTATTTT.

This rearrangement joins TRBV5-8 to TRBJ1-1, with 8 positions matching TRBD1. V lost 2 bases and J lost 4; bases outside the gene matches: 4. This CDR3 contains 14 residues. Germline loops: CDR1 SGHTS, CDR2 YDEGEE. CDR3 DNA: TGTGCCAGCAGCTTTGGACAGGGAACCACTGAAGCTTTCTTT. It translates to CASSFGQGTTEAFF. The entire variable domain, with the rest obtained from reference TRBV5-8 and TRBJ1-1, is as follows: EAGVTQSPTHLIKTRGQQATLRCSPISGHTSVYWYQQALGLGLQFLLWYDEGEERNRGNFPPRFSGRQFPNYSSELNVNALELEDSALYLCASSFGQGTTEAFFGQGTRLTVV.

V usage is TRBV25-1 and J usage is TRBJ2-5, with TRBD2 matching over 11 bases. Germline V gene data show CDR1 as MGHDK and CDR2 as SYGVNS. This CDR3 has 15 amino acids. Unmatched junction bases numbered 5, after V lost 4 bases and J lost 4 bases. The CDR3 DNA is TGTGCCAGCAGTGCTCAGACTAGCGGGGTAGAGACCCAGTACTTC. It is translated as CASSAQTSGVETQYF.

In DNA form, the CDR3 reads TGTGCCAGCTCACCCGGGTTTGGGCGGGATTACGGTCAGCCCCAGCATTTT. Protein product: CASSPGFGRDYGQPQHF. The gene calls are TRBV18 and TRBJ1-5; no clear D. CDR3 length equals 17 residues. The V end was cut by 3 bases, the J end by 6 bases, with 21 bases between. Germline CDR1 is KGHSH and CDR2 is LQKENI.

The chain couples TRBV7-8 to TRBJ1-1; D perhaps matches TRBD1 (6 bases). Germline V gene lookup returns CDR1 SGHVS and CDR2 FQNEAQ. This CDR3 contains 14 residues. Trimming took off 4 bases at V and 3 bases at J, with 12 bases between the two ends. CDR3 amino acids: CASSSAQGYTEAFF. As DNA, the CDR3 is TGTGCCAGCAGCTCGGCGCAGGGGTACACTGAAGCTTTCTTT.

V and J are TRBV24-1 and TRBJ2-7; D might be TRBD2 (5 bases). Germline-derived CDR1 and CDR2 are KGHDR and SFDVKD. Between the trimmed V and J ends, which lost 3 bases and 3 bases, there was a span of 14 bases. The CDR3 has 15 amino acids. The CDR3 sequence is CATSDERVTRYEQYF. The CDR3 DNA is TGTGCCACCAGTGATGAGAGGGTAACACGCTACGAGCAGTACTTC.

A single count supports this clone. V gene TRBV6-4 combines with J gene TRBJ2-3; D is uncertain. Per germline, CDR1 MRHNA and CDR2 SNTAGT. The CDR3 runs to 13 residues. V lost 2 bases and J lost 2, with 5 bases in between. The CDR3 DNA follows: TGTGCCAGCAGTGACGGGCACACAGATACGCAGTATTTT. It is translated as CASSDGHTDTQYF.

This chain connects TRBV7-9 to TRBJ2-3; 13 bases agree with TRBD2. Germline V lookup: CDR1 SEHNR, CDR2 FQNEAQ (reference sequence). The CDR3 totals 17 residues. With 6 bases clipped from V and 1 base from J, the junction kept 7 bases outside the gene matches. The CDR3 spells CASRGTSGVGRTDTQYF. As DNA, the CDR3 is TGTGCCAGCAGGGGGACTAGCGGGGTGGGTCGCACAGATACGCAGTATTTT.

The chain couples TRBV7-2 to TRBJ2-1; a weak D match, TRBD1 (5 bases). The V end lost 6 bases, the J end lost 9 bases, and 15 bases lay between the germline ends. Germline CDR1 and CDR2: SGHTA and FQGNSA. The CDR3 has 13 residues. In DNA, the CDR3 is TGTGCCAGCAGAGCATTAGGGGTGGTTGAGCAGTTCTTC. Translation gives CASRALGVVEQFF. The variable domain in full, completed from reference TRBV7-2 and TRBJ2-1, reads GAGVSQSPSNKVTEKGKDVELRCDPISGHTALYWYRQSLGQGLEFLIYFQGNSAPDKSGLPSDRFSAERTGGSVSTLTIQRTQQEDSAVYLCASRALGVVEQFFGPGTRLTVL.

V and J are TRBV6-4 and TRBJ1-1, with TRBD1 identical over 7 bases. The germline CDR1 and CDR2 sequences are MRHNA and SNTAGT. The CDR3 has 15 amino acids. V was pared by 10 bases and J by 0 bases, with 11 bases of the junction left unmatched. CDR3 loop: CAIGQAERMNTEAFF. Written as DNA, the CDR3 is TGTGCCATCGGACAGGCGGAACGAATGAACACTGAAGCTTTCTTT.

V is TRBV7-2 and J is TRBJ2-5, with TRBD2 matching over 12 bases. The length of the CDR3 is 19 residues. CDR1 and CDR2 from the germline V gene are SGHTA and FQGNSA. Trimming at V came to 1 base and at J to 2 bases, leaving 11 bases not matched to a gene. The DNA for the CDR3 is TGTGCCAGCAGCTTAGGGCCCATGGTGACTAGCGGGGGACAAGAGACCCAGTACTTC. It encodes CASSLGPMVTSGGQETQYF.

V gene TRBV5-4 combines with J gene TRBJ2-1; the match to TRBD2 covers 12 bases. The junction had 6 bases not matched to a gene; V was cut back by 2 bases and J by 6 bases. This CDR3 comprises 16 residues. Germline V gene sequence: CDR1 SGHNT, CDR2 YYREEE (reference sequence). The chain's CDR3 is CASSFTSGGPGNEQFF. In DNA, the CDR3 is TGTGCCAGCAGCTTTACTAGCGGGGGGCCAGGCAATGAGCAGTTCTTC.

V usage is TRBV5-4 and J usage is TRBJ1-1; 8 nucleotides align to TRBD1. The CDR3 sequence is 15 residues long. Per germline, CDR1 SGHNT and CDR2 YYREEE (reference sequence). Trimming cost V 4 bases and J 1 base; bases outside gene matches: 6. CDR3 DNA: TGTGCCAGCAGCACAGGAGGACAGGGGAACACTGAAGCTTTCTTT. Amino acids: CASSTGGQGNTEAFF.

The V call is TRBV21-1, the J call TRBJ2-1; the D segment call TRBD2 is taken from the table without a DNA check. TRBV21-1 is a known pseudogene. The CDR3 length is 16 residues. CDR3 sequence: CASSRVRGENYNEQFF. The CDR3 nucleotides are TGTGCCAGCAGCAGGGTCCGGGGGGAAAACTACAATGAGCAGTTCTTC.

The gene calls are TRBV29-1 and TRBJ2-2, with TRBD1 matching over 9 bases. This CDR3 is built from 15 residues. Losses at the gene ends were 4 bases for V and 3 bases for J; bases not matched to a gene: 6. CDR1 is SQVTM, CDR2 ANQGSEA, per germline. DNA of the CDR3: TGCAGCGTTGGACAGGGGGTAGGGTACACCGGGGAGCTGTTTTTT. This gives the protein CSVGQGVGYTGELFF.

The rearrangement links TRBV5-4 to TRBJ2-4, with D possibly TRBD1 on 5 matching bases. V gave up 3 bases and J gave up 0 bases, with 10 bases separating them. The CDR3 extends over 15 amino acids. The V gene's germline CDR1 is SGHNT and CDR2 YYREEE (reference sequence). In nucleotides, the CDR3 is TGTGCCAGCAGCTCGGACACCTTAGCCAAAAACATTCAGTACTTC. Translation: CASSSDTLAKNIQYF.

The genes are TRBV3-1 (or the pseudogene TRBV3-2) and TRBJ2-4; tentative D call: TRBD2 (6 bases). This CDR3 spans 19 amino acids. The V gene's germline CDR1 is LGHDT and CDR2 YNNKEL (reference sequence). The V end lost 0 bases, the J end lost 5 bases, and 23 bases lay between the germline ends. In DNA, the CDR3 is TGTGCCAGCAGCCAAGAGGACACCCCCGGGGACTTCTTGCAAAACATTCAGTACTTC. Encoded protein: CASSQEDTPGDFLQNIQYF.

V gene TRBV5-6 combines with J gene TRBJ1-6, with TRBD1 identical over 8 bases. The CDR3 runs 17 residues. Germline trimming cut 3 bases from V and 0 bases from J; bases unmatched to any gene: 5. The germline CDR1 and CDR2 sequences are SGHDT and YYEEEE. CDR3 residues: CASSSRTGSSYNSPLHF. CDR3 sequence (DNA): TGTGCCAGCAGCTCAAGGACAGGGAGCTCCTATAATTCACCCCTCCACTTT.

V gene TRBV5-1 combines with J gene TRBJ2-2; TRBD1 agrees at 7 bases. The CDR3 extends over 15 amino acids. V shed 3 bases and J 4 bases; nucleotides not matched to a gene: 6. Per germline, CDR1 SGHRS and CDR2 YFSETQ. CDR3 DNA sequence: TGCGCCAGCAGCTCCGGACAGGTCCCCACCGGGGAGCTGTTTTTT. Its protein is CASSSGQVPTGELFF.

This rearrangement joins TRBV4-1 to TRBJ1-5; 8 nucleotides align to TRBD1. This CDR3 has 14 residues. Trimming at V came to 4 bases and at J to 4 bases, leaving 3 bases not matched to a gene. From germline, CDR1 is MGHRA and CDR2 YSYEKL. The CDR3 protein is CASSLTGVNQPQHF. The CDR3 DNA sequence: TGCGCCAGCAGCCTGACAGGGGTGAATCAGCCCCAGCATTTT.